A selection of T cell receptor beta chains follows, all from one sample in a study of T cell responses to AZD1222 COVID-19 vaccine. Libraries were prepared by immunoSEQ multiplex PCR; TCRdb keeps only in-frame clonotypes and omits some of them. The sample has approximately 150,000 clones, 86% seen once. The specimen comprised peripheral blood, sampled 28 days after the second AZD1222 dose. These receptors all stem from an adult who received the AZD1222 COVID-19 vaccine. Each CDR3 is given with its conserved first and last residue. Fields, in order: V gene, clone size, D gene, CDR3 length, J gene, CDR3 protein, CDR3 DNA. The D gene is left open where the match is weak. Some rows have no size entry. The others give once, few or many, or a class for an expanded clone.

v_call: TRBV18; clone_size: -; d_call: TRBD1; cdr3_length: 15; j_call: TRBJ1-1; cdr3_aa: CASSPLGQMNTEAFF; cdr3_nt: TGTGCCAGCTCACCATTGGGACAGATGAACACTGAAGCTTTCTTT
v_call: TRBV5-4; clone_size: once; d_call: TRBD2; cdr3_length: 17; j_call: TRBJ2-1; cdr3_aa: CASSPEGSGTIYNEQFF; cdr3_nt: TGTGCCAGCAGCCCGGAGGGTAGCGGGACTATCTACAATGAGCAGTTCTTC
v_call: TRBV28; clone_size: -; d_call: -; cdr3_length: 16; j_call: TRBJ1-5; cdr3_aa: CASSLYRSSGNQPQHF; cdr3_nt: TGTGCCAGCAGTTTATACAGGTCTAGTGGCAATCAGCCCCAGCATTTT
v_call: TRBV7-9; clone_size: once; d_call: -; cdr3_length: 12; j_call: TRBJ2-7; cdr3_aa: CASSSPGYEQYF; cdr3_nt: TGTGCCAGCAGCTCCCCGGGCTACGAGCAGTACTTC
v_call: TRBV9; clone_size: -; d_call: TRBD1; cdr3_length: 17; j_call: TRBJ2-7; cdr3_aa: CASSVGYGTGAWYEQYF; cdr3_nt: TGTGCCAGCAGCGTAGGGTACGGGACAGGGGCCTGGTACGAGCAGTACTTC
v_call: TRBV10-3; clone_size: -; d_call: TRBD1; cdr3_length: 15; j_call: TRBJ1-3; cdr3_aa: CAISGPGQFGNTIYF; cdr3_nt: TGTGCCATCAGTGGGCCGGGACAGTTTGGAAACACCATATATTTT
v_call: TRBV5-4; clone_size: -; d_call: -; cdr3_length: 16; j_call: TRBJ2-3; cdr3_aa: CASSLVAAGGTDTQYF; cdr3_nt: TGTGCCAGCAGCTTGGTAGCGGCAGGGGGTACAGATACGCAGTATTTT
v_call: TRBV19; clone_size: -; d_call: -; cdr3_length: 14; j_call: TRBJ1-5; cdr3_aa: CASSIEGRKAAQHF; cdr3_nt: TGTGCCAGTAGTATAGAGGGGCGCAAAGCGGCCCAGCATTTT
v_call: TRBV5-1; clone_size: -; d_call: TRBD1; cdr3_length: 14; j_call: TRBJ1-1; cdr3_aa: CASTRGQGATEAFF; cdr3_nt: TGCGCCAGCACCAGGGGACAGGGCGCGACTGAAGCTTTCTTT
v_call: TRBV2; clone_size: -; d_call: -; cdr3_length: 15; j_call: TRBJ1-5; cdr3_aa: CASSEEHRSLEPQHF; cdr3_nt: TGTGCCAGCAGTGAAGAGCACCGCTCCCTAGAGCCCCAGCATTTT
v_call: TRBV4-1; clone_size: -; d_call: -; cdr3_length: 16; j_call: TRBJ2-7; cdr3_aa: CASSQELPDSYAEQYF; cdr3_nt: TGCGCCAGCAGCCAAGAACTGCCCGATTCCTACGCCGAGCAGTACTTC
v_call: TRBV28; clone_size: -; d_call: -; cdr3_length: 14; j_call: TRBJ1-3; cdr3_aa: CASSLLGSGNTIYF; cdr3_nt: TGTGCCAGCAGTTTACTCGGGTCTGGAAACACCATATATTTT
v_call: TRBV19; clone_size: -; d_call: -; cdr3_length: 14; j_call: TRBJ1-6; cdr3_aa: CASSIEGRNSPLHF; cdr3_nt: TGTGCCAGTAGTATAGAGGGCAGAAATTCACCCCTCCACTTT
v_call: TRBV7-2; clone_size: -; d_call: TRBD2; cdr3_length: 15; j_call: TRBJ2-7; cdr3_aa: CASSFIAGESYEQYF; cdr3_nt: TGTGCCAGCAGCTTTATAGCGGGGGAGTCCTACGAGCAGTACTTC
v_call: TRBV11-3; clone_size: -; d_call: -; cdr3_length: 13; j_call: TRBJ2-7; cdr3_aa: CASSSRQSYEQYF; cdr3_nt: TGTGCCAGCAGCAGCCGACAGAGCTACGAGCAGTACTTC
v_call: TRBV4-2; clone_size: -; d_call: TRBD2; cdr3_length: 15; j_call: TRBJ2-3; cdr3_aa: CASSPSRTSGDTQYF; cdr3_nt: TGTGCCAGCAGCCCGAGCCGGACTAGCGGAGATACGCAGTATTTT
v_call: TRBV30; clone_size: once; d_call: -; cdr3_length: 13; j_call: TRBJ1-2; cdr3_aa: CAWSVGVSNGYTF; cdr3_nt: TGTGCCTGGAGTGTTGGGGTGTCTAATGGCTACACCTTC
v_call: TRBV10-2; clone_size: -; d_call: TRBD1; cdr3_length: 16; j_call: TRBJ1-1; cdr3_aa: CASSQDGQGVNTEAFF; cdr3_nt: TGCGCCAGCAGTCAAGATGGACAGGGAGTGAACACTGAAGCTTTCTTT
v_call: TRBV6-5; clone_size: -; d_call: TRBD2; cdr3_length: 15; j_call: TRBJ2-5; cdr3_aa: CASCPAGGPWETQYF; cdr3_nt: TGTGCCAGCTGCCCGGCGGGGGGGCCTTGGGAGACCCAGTACTTC
v_call: TRBV21-1; clone_size: -; d_call: -; cdr3_length: 10; j_call: TRBJ2-1; cdr3_aa: CAINPTLQFF; cdr3_nt: TGTGCCATCAATCCAACTTTACAGTTCTTC
v_call: TRBV4-2; clone_size: -; d_call: -; cdr3_length: 15; j_call: TRBJ1-1; cdr3_aa: CASSQDWGMNTEAFF; cdr3_nt: TGTGCCAGCAGCCAAGATTGGGGAATGAACACTGAAGCTTTCTTT
v_call: TRBV10-3; clone_size: -; d_call: TRBD2; cdr3_length: 17; j_call: TRBJ2-3; cdr3_aa: CAISESVAGAPKDTQYF; cdr3_nt: TGTGCCATCAGTGAGTCGGTAGCGGGGGCCCCTAAGGATACGCAGTATTTT
v_call: TRBV7-9; clone_size: -; d_call: -; cdr3_length: 14; j_call: TRBJ2-2; cdr3_aa: CASSPLTNTGELFF; cdr3_nt: TGTGCCAGCAGCCCCCTCACGAACACCGGGGAGCTGTTTTTT
v_call: TRBV6-5; clone_size: -; d_call: TRBD1; cdr3_length: 15; j_call: TRBJ2-7; cdr3_aa: CASSPRTGLSYEQYF; cdr3_nt: TGTGCCAGCAGCCCAAGGACAGGGCTTTCCTACGAGCAGTACTTC
v_call: TRBV5-1; clone_size: -; d_call: -; cdr3_length: 11; j_call: TRBJ2-7; cdr3_aa: CASSDTGEQYF; cdr3_nt: TGCGCCAGCAGCGATACGGGAGAGCAGTACTTC
v_call: TRBV5-1; clone_size: -; d_call: -; cdr3_length: 14; j_call: TRBJ2-7; cdr3_aa: CASSLVGSEYEQYF; cdr3_nt: TGCGCCAGCAGCTTGGTAGGGTCGGAGTACGAGCAGTACTTC
v_call: TRBV2; clone_size: -; d_call: -; cdr3_length: 16; j_call: TRBJ2-3; cdr3_aa: CASSEIGGGSTDTQYF; cdr3_nt: TGTGCCAGCAGTGAAATTGGAGGGGGAAGCACAGATACGCAGTATTTT
v_call: TRBV5-1; clone_size: -; d_call: -; cdr3_length: 14; j_call: TRBJ2-7; cdr3_aa: CASSSIGSNYEQYF; cdr3_nt: TGCGCCAGCAGCTCGATCGGGTCGAACTACGAGCAGTACTTC
v_call: TRBV7-9; clone_size: -; d_call: -; cdr3_length: 15; j_call: TRBJ1-1; cdr3_aa: CASSSWTGAEIEAFF; cdr3_nt: TGTGCCAGCAGCTCGTGGACGGGGGCGGAAATTGAAGCTTTCTTT
v_call: TRBV18; clone_size: -; d_call: TRBD1; cdr3_length: 15; j_call: TRBJ2-2; cdr3_aa: CASSSGTANTGELFF; cdr3_nt: TGTGCCAGCTCATCCGGGACAGCGAACACCGGGGAGCTGTTTTTT
v_call: TRBV11-2; clone_size: -; d_call: -; cdr3_length: 13; j_call: TRBJ2-5; cdr3_aa: CASSRERQETQYF; cdr3_nt: TGTGCCAGCAGCCGAGAGCGGCAAGAGACCCAGTACTTC
v_call: TRBV7-8; clone_size: -; d_call: TRBD1; cdr3_length: 16; j_call: TRBJ2-2; cdr3_aa: CASSFKATGVTGELFF; cdr3_nt: TGTGCCAGCAGCTTTAAGGCCACAGGGGTCACCGGGGAGCTGTTTTTT
v_call: TRBV14; clone_size: -; d_call: TRBD1; cdr3_length: 15; j_call: TRBJ1-4; cdr3_aa: CASSKDRGGDEKLFF; cdr3_nt: TGTGCCAGCAGCAAAGACAGGGGCGGGGATGAAAAACTGTTTTTT
v_call: TRBV6-5; clone_size: -; d_call: -; cdr3_length: 14; j_call: TRBJ2-1; cdr3_aa: CASSQSDRMNEQFF; cdr3_nt: TGTGCCAGCAGTCAGTCGGATCGCATGAATGAGCAGTTCTTC